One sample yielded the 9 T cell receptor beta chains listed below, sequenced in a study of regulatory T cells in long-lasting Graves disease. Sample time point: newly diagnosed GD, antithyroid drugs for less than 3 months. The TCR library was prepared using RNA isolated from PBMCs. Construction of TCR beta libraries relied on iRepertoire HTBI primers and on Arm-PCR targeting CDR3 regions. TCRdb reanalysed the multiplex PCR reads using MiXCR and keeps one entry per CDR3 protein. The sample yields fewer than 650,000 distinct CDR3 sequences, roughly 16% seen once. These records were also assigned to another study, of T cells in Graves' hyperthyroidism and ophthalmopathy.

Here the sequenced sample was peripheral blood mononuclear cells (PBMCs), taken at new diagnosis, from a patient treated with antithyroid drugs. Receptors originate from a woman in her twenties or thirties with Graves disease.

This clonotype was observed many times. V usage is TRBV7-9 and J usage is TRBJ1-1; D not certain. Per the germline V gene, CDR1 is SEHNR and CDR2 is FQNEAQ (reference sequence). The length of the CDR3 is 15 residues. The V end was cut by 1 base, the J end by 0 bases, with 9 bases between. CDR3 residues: CASSLGHPMNTEAFF. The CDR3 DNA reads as TGTGCCAGCAGCTTAGGACACCCGATGAACACTGAAGCTTTCTTT.

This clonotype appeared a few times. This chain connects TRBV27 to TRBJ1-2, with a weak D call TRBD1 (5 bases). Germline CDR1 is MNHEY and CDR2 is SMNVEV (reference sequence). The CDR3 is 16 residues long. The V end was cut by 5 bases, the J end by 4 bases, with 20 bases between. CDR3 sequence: CASSVGGGGGSYGYTF. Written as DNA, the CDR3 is TGTGCCAGCAGTGTTGGGGGGGGTGGGGGGTCCTATGGCTACACCTTC.

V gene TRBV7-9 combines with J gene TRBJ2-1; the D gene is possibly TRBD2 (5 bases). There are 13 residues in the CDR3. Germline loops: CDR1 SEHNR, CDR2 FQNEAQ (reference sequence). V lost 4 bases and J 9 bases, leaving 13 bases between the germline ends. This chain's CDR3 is CASSSLSGSEQFF. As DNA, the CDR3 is TGTGCCAGCAGCTCCCTGAGCGGCAGTGAGCAGTTCTTC. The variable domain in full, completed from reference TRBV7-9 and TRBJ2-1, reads DTGVSQNPRHKITKRGQNVTFRCDPISEHNRLYWYRQTLGQGPEFLTYFQNEAQLEKSRLLSDRFSAERPKGSFSTLEIQRTEQGDSAMYLCASSSLSGSEQFFGPGTRLTVL.

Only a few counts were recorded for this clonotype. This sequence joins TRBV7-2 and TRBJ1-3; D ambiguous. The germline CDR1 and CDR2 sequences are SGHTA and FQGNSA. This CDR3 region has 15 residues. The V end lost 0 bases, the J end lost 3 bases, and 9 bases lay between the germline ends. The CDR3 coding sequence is TGTGCCAGCAGCTTAGCTGCATTCCTTGGAAACACCATATATTTT. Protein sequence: CASSLAAFLGNTIYF. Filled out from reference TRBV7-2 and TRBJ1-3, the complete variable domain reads GAGVSQSPSNKVTEKGKDVELRCDPISGHTALYWYRQSLGQGLEFLIYFQGNSAPDKSGLPSDRFSAERTGGSVSTLTIQRTQQEDSAVYLCASSLAAFLGNTIYFGEGSWLTVV.

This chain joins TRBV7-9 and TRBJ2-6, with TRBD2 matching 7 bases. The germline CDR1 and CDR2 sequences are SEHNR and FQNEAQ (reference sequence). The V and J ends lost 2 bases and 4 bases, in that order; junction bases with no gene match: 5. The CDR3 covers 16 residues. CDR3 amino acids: CASSLLGGVGANVLTF. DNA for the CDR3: TGTGCCAGCAGCTTATTGGGAGGGGTCGGGGCCAACGTCCTGACTTTC. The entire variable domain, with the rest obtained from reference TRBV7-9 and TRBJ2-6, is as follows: DTGVSQNPRHKITKRGQNVTFRCDPISEHNRLYWYRQTLGQGPEFLTYFQNEAQLEKSRLLSDRFSAERPKGSFSTLEIQRTEQGDSAMYLCASSLLGGVGANVLTFGAGSRLTVL.

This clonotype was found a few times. The CDR3 region is CASSLATGGSSYEQYF. CDR3 coding DNA: TGCGCCAGCAGCTTGGCGACAGGGGGTAGCTCCTACGAGCAGTACTTC. The chain uses TRBV5-1 and TRBJ2-7, with 9 bases aligning to TRBD1. The junction had 4 bases not matched to a gene; V was cut back by 0 bases and J by 0 bases. Germline V gene sequence: CDR1 SGHRS, CDR2 YFSETQ. The CDR3 sequence is 16 residues long.

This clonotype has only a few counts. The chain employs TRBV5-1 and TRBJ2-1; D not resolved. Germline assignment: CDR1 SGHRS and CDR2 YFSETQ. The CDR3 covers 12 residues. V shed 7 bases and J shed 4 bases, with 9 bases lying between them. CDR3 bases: TGCGCCAGCCAAACCGATTACAATGAGCAGTTCTTC. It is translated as CASQTDYNEQFF.

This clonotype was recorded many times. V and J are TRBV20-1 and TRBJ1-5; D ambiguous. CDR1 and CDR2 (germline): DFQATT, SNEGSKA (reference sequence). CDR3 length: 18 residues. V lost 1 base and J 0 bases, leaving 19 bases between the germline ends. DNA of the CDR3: TGCAGTGCTAGAGCCGCAAGGAGGGATGTCTATAGCAATCAGCCCCAGCATTTT. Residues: CSARAARRDVYSNQPQHF.

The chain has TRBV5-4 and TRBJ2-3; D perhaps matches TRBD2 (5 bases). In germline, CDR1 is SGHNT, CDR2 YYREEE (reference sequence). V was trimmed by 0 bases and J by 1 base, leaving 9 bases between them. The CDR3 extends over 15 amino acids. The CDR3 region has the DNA TGTGCCAGCAGCTTGGATGTTAGCGGCACAGATACGCAGTATTTT. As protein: CASSLDVSGTDTQYF.